The rows below give T cell receptor beta chains drawn from one sample of a study of TIL therapy for anti-PD-1-resistant metastatic lung cancer. The assay was immunoSEQ multiplex PCR, and TCRdb's table has in-frame clones only and misses some. The sample carries 15,000 to 20,000 clones, 83% recorded once. Specimen: blood, collected at baseline. The receptors stem from a person aged 25 to 85 with non-small cell lung cancer. Each CDR3 is given without its conserved first and last residue. A D gene is named only where the DNA matches it firmly.

D gene: TRBD1; V gene: TRBV19; CDR3 protein: ASSIVSPDRGQETQY
D gene: -; V gene: TRBV7-9; CDR3 protein: ASSLADRPNTEAF
D gene: TRBD1; V gene: TRBV11-3; CDR3 protein: ASSPGQGSGYT
D gene: -; V gene: TRBV5-5; CDR3 protein: ASSSDINSGNTIY
D gene: -; V gene: TRBV5-1; CDR3 protein: ASKGQTSGNTIY
D gene: TRBD1; V gene: TRBV29-1; CDR3 protein: SASRTGVNTEAF
D gene: TRBD2; V gene: TRBV13; CDR3 protein: ASSSQGGPTDTQY
D gene: TRBD1; V gene: TRBV28; CDR3 protein: ASITGATEAF
D gene: -; V gene: TRBV6-5; CDR3 protein: ASKGLSGELF
D gene: -; V gene: TRBV5-1; CDR3 protein: ASSLAGLRYNSPLH
D gene: -; V gene: TRBV7-7; CDR3 protein: ASRGLGAGETQY
D gene: TRBD1; V gene: TRBV10-3; CDR3 protein: AISTDRGRGKTQY
D gene: -; V gene: TRBV7-2; CDR3 protein: ASSFGDQRYEQY
D gene: -; V gene: TRBV6-6; CDR3 protein: ASSYAEKSPYEQY
D gene: -; V gene: TRBV7-9; CDR3 protein: ASSLDAGVYEQY
D gene: -; V gene: TRBV5-1; CDR3 protein: ASSWAGLADTQY
D gene: -; V gene: TRBV7-3; CDR3 protein: ASSPGLSNTGELF
D gene: -; V gene: TRBV28; CDR3 protein: ASSSSPGTVAPGNTIY
D gene: -; V gene: TRBV15; CDR3 protein: ATSRDQTEANEKLF
D gene: -; V gene: TRBV11-2; CDR3 protein: ASSLQVRAYNEQF
D gene: -; V gene: TRBV11-2; CDR3 protein: ASRGSPGNTGELF
D gene: -; V gene: TRBV7-9; CDR3 protein: ASSLVVEQLNYGYT
D gene: TRBD1; V gene: TRBV6-1; CDR3 protein: ASTQGGNYGYT
D gene: TRBD1; V gene: TRBV5-1; CDR3 protein: ASSQGQNNEQF
D gene: -; V gene: TRBV4-3; CDR3 protein: ASSQDRGTNEKLF
D gene: TRBD1; V gene: TRBV4-1; CDR3 protein: ASSQAVDRGLEQY
D gene: -; V gene: TRBV5-4; CDR3 protein: ASSPKGLSETQY
D gene: -; V gene: TRBV19; CDR3 protein: ASSNVGNTIY
D gene: -; V gene: TRBV7-2; CDR3 protein: ASSSPTYEQY
D gene: TRBD2; V gene: TRBV5-4; CDR3 protein: ASSLNSGSLSRETQY
D gene: -; V gene: TRBV7-9; CDR3 protein: ASTLGETSQETQY
D gene: TRBD1; V gene: TRBV4-1; CDR3 protein: ASSPGDRNYEQY
D gene: TRBD1; V gene: TRBV30; CDR3 protein: AWSAGTGDTEAF
D gene: -; V gene: TRBV4-3; CDR3 protein: ASSQGAGFYEQY
D gene: -; V gene: TRBV27; CDR3 protein: ASISFSMNTEAF
D gene: -; V gene: TRBV7-9; CDR3 protein: ASSLAGDASEAF
D gene: -; V gene: TRBV7-9; CDR3 protein: ASSLAGGAGQF
D gene: TRBD2; V gene: TRBV19; CDR3 protein: ASSGTSGPRGYNEQF
D gene: TRBD1; V gene: TRBV6-5; CDR3 protein: ASSYAGTANTEAF
D gene: TRBD2; V gene: TRBV5-6; CDR3 protein: ASSRGLAGAYQETQY
D gene: -; V gene: TRBV6-6; CDR3 protein: ASSYFGPEGYT
D gene: -; V gene: TRBV9; CDR3 protein: ASSLSGYAYEQY
D gene: -; V gene: TRBV2; CDR3 protein: ASSGQNEKLF
D gene: -; V gene: TRBV11-2; CDR3 protein: ASSLFSGGRSETQY
D gene: -; V gene: TRBV5-1; CDR3 protein: ASSPWTVINSPLH
D gene: -; V gene: TRBV7-2; CDR3 protein: ASSSLRGKGNQPQH
D gene: TRBD1; V gene: TRBV28; CDR3 protein: ASSLAQTGGGEQY
D gene: TRBD1; V gene: TRBV28; CDR3 protein: ASSFSGTVNTEAF
D gene: TRBD1; V gene: TRBV7-3; CDR3 protein: ASSPQQGGSGNTIY
D gene: TRBD1; V gene: TRBV18; CDR3 protein: ASSPGTVSYEQY
D gene: TRBD1; V gene: TRBV5-1; CDR3 protein: ASSGPGTGGHFYGYT
D gene: TRBD1; V gene: TRBV10-3; CDR3 protein: AISESGTGYQH
D gene: -; V gene: TRBV20-1; CDR3 protein: SALTQYEQY
D gene: -; V gene: TRBV5-4; CDR3 protein: ASSLAGGTYEQY